This TCR beta chain is drawn from a study of T cells in Graves' hyperthyroidism and ophthalmopathy. Points from the study as a whole: The authors' 13 V-J model separated ophthalmopathy from stable hyperthyroidism. Blood held most thyroid clonotypes expanded above 0.001 frequency.

V was cut by 6 bases and J by 10 bases, with 18 bases left in between. Germline lookup yields CDR1 MDHEN and CDR2 SYDVKM. The length of the CDR3 is 14 residues. Concerning this clonotype itself: Its target is not known.

Amplified regions were TCR beta CDR3 sequences from RNA transcripts. The study used the HTBI primer set for a first-round RT-PCR of the TCR CDR3. TCRdb reprocessed the multiplex PCR reads with MiXCR, giving one entry per CDR3 protein. The sample yields 450,000 to 600,000 distinct CDR3 sequences, around 20% seen once. The source is a man in his forties or fifties with Graves' ophthalmopathy. The rearrangement joins TRBV28 to TRBJ2-2; possible D gene TRBD2, 5 bases. The sample was blood. The CDR3 protein is CASSPAEPSKELFF. The CDR3, as DNA: TGTGCCAGCAGCCCAGCGGAACCCTCGAAGGAGCTGTTTTTT.